This T cell receptor (beta chain) emerged from a study of T cells in Graves' hyperthyroidism and ophthalmopathy (dated by TCRdb to about 2019). Regarding the complete study: Peripheral blood was collected at initial diagnosis, before any treatment. TCR V-J signatures able to tell the groups apart were searched for in a discovery cohort of about a hundred patients, of whom more than 40 had Graves' ophthalmopathy and more than 55 had stable Graves' hyperthyroidism. An independent validation cohort of about 20 hyperthyroidism patients and roughly 16 patients who later progressed to ophthalmopathy tested prospective prediction of ophthalmopathy. The approximately 100 discovery patients were randomly divided into training and test sets at a 7:3 ratio. In addition, the study compared T-cell repertoires in thyroid tissue and in blood from roughly six Graves' hyperthyroidism patients. Once sampling was done, hyperthyroidism patients were given methimazole at a starting dose of 30 mg daily, whereas ophthalmopathy patients were given high-dose intravenous methylprednisolone. TCR Vbeta CDR3 sequencing of 120 to 150 peripheral blood samples (over 40 ophthalmopathy, approximately 80 hyperthyroidism and approximately 17 progressor patients) is reported in the paper. What the work shows at the level of the full study, not this receptor alone: No statistical method was used to set the sample size in advance, and investigators knew the group allocation. In validation, the model predicted progression to ophthalmopathy a median of about 5.9 months before onset, with 70% to 71% sensitivity and almost 75% specificity. Ophthalmopathy was separated from stable hyperthyroidism by a 13 V-J signature model, with over 85% sensitivity and about 84% specificity obtained in cross-validation and 80%/75% obtained in testing. Most expanded thyroid clonotypes (frequency above 0.001) were also found in blood, which suggests that blood repertoires may mirror thyroid immune responses.

In regard to this clonotype: No cognate antigen has been identified for it. No base qualities exist here, and no much larger clone lies one base off it.

TCR beta CDR3 regions were amplified from RNA transcripts. For the first round of RT-PCR on the TCR CDR3, the HTBI primer set was used together with the Qiagen OneStep RT-PCR kit. The libraries were constructed in a second round of multiplex PCR and then size-selected and purified. Paired-end sequencing of the libraries was performed with 100 bp reads on an Illumina HiSeq2000. The source study handled its data this way. Raw data were processed with SOAPnuke, discarding reads with adapters, uncalled bases, mean Phred below 15, or no exact constant-primer or identifier match. High-quality paired reads were merged with COPE v1.2.5, and unique nucleotide sequences were defined as clonotypes. MiTCR v1.1 was used to align the clonotypes against IMGT TRBV, TRBD and TRBJ reference segments. Analysis was restricted to V-J combinations with a frequency above 0.0001, which covered about 99% of repertoires. A TCS score was defined as the ratio between F50 (clonal expansion) and ExV (chaos), using BLOSUM62-based TCRdist between CDR3 peptides within each V-J. Welch's t-statistics and random forest reduced approximately 520 V-J features to 13, which were used in a naive Bayes classifier (R e1071). The Morisita-Horn index was used to measure how similar the thyroid and blood repertoires were. TCRdb applied fastp at Q25 and MiXCR to the public reads, then kept only in-frame beta chains. Duplicate CDR3 protein sequences are folded into a single record with the most common DNA and genes. The V and J calls, along with clone size, are taken from TCRdb and not from the paper's own processing. This sample gives roughly 840,000 distinct CDR3 sequences in total; roughly 40% of them show up just once. 7.5% to 9.5% of the sample goes to the ten largest clones.

Graves' hyperthyroidism was defined as stable when no progression to ophthalmopathy occurred over 18 months of follow-up. Hyperthyroidism patients were newly diagnosed, had a disease duration of under 2 months, and were aged 18 to 65 years. Exclusion was applied to patients with uncontrolled infections, other autoimmune diseases, pregnancy or lactation. Diagnoses relied on clinical symptoms, serum thyroxine and TRAb, thyroid ultrasound and orbital computed tomography. PBMCs were separated from roughly 10 ml of fresh peripheral blood using Ficoll-Paque density gradient centrifugation. Trizol reagent was used to extract total RNA, and RNA quality was then checked on an Agilent 2100 Bioanalyzer. Relative to germline, V is 4 bases shorter and J is 11 bases shorter, with 11 bases between their ends. Measured from the cysteine to the phenylalanine, the CDR3 is 11 residues long. Just the 33-base CDR3 DNA is kept, in frame starting at base 1. CDR1 and CDR2, per the germline V gene (reference sequence), are SEHNR and FQNEAQ.

The specimen was blood. This receptor chain uses TRBV7-9 and TRBJ1-1; no D gene is confidently identified. This receptor was obtained from a man between 18 and 29 years old with Graves' hyperthyroidism. The sequence in DNA is TGTGCCAGCAGCTCCGGGAGAGAGGCTTTCTTT. This translates into CASSSGREAFF.